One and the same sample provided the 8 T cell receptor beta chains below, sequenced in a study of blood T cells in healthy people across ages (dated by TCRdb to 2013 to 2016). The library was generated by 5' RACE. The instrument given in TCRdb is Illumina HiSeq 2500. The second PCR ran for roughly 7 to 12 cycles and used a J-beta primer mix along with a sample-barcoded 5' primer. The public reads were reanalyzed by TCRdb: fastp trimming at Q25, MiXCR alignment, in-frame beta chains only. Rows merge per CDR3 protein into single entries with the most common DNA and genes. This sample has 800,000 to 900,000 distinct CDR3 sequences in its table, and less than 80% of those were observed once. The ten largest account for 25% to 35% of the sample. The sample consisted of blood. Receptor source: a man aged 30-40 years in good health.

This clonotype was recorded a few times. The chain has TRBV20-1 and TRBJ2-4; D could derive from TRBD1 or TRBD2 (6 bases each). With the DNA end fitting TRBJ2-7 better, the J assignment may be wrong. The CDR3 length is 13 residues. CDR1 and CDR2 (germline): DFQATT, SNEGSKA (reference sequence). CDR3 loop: CSAPGDTSYEQYF. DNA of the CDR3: TGCAGTGCGCCGGGGGACACCTCCTACGAGCAGTACTTC.

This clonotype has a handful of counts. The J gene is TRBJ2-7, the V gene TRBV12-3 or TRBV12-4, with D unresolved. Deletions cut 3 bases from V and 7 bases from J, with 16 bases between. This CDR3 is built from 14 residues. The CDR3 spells CASSFHEVSEEQYF. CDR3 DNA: TGTGCCAGCAGTTTTCATGAAGTCTCGGAAGAGCAGTACTTC.

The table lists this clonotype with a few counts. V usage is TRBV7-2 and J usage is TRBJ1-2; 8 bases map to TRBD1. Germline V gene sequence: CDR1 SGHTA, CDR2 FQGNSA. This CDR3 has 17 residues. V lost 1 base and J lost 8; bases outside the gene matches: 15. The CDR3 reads CASSLGGRGLSNLGYTF. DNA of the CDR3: TGTGCCAGCAGCTTAGGCGGCAGGGGGCTGTCCAACTTGGGCTACACCTTC.

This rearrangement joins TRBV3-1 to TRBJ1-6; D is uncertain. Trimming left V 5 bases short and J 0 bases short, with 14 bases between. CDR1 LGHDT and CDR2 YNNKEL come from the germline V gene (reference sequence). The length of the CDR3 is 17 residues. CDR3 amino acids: CASSKQQQSSYNSPLHF. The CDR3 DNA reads TGTGCCAGCAGCAAACAACAGCAGAGCTCCTATAATTCACCCCTCCACTTT.

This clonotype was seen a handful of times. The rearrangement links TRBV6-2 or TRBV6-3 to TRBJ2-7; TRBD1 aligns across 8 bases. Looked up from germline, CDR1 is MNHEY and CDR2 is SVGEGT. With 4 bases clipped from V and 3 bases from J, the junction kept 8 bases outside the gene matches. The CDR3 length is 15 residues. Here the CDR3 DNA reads TGTGCCAGCAGTTTCCGGACAGGGACCAACTACGAGCAGTACTTC. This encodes CASSFRTGTNYEQYF.

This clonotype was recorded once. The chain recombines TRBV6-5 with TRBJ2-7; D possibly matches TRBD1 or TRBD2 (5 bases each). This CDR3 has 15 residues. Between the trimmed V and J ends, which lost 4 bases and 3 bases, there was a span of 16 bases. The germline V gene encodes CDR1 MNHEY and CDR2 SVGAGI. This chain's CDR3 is CASSSFGALDYEQYF. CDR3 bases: TGTGCCAGCAGTTCCTTCGGGGCCCTAGACTACGAGCAGTACTTC.

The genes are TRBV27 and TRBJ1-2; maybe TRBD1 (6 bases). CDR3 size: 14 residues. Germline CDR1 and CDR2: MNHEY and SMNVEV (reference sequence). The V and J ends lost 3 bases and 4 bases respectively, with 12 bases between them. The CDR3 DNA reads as TGTGCCAGCAGTTTCATGGGGGCTGGCTATGGCTACACCTTC. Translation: CASSFMGAGYGYTF.

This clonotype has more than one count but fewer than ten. The CDR3 DNA is TGTGCCAGCAACCGGGACACCCTGACTGTAGAGACCCAGTACTTC. Protein product: CASNRDTLTVETQYF. The gene calls are TRBV3-1 and TRBJ2-5; weak D call: TRBD1 (6 bases). The CDR3 totals 15 residues. V was cut by 7 bases and J by 4 bases, with 19 bases left in between. The germline V gene encodes CDR1 LGHDT and CDR2 YNNKEL (reference sequence).